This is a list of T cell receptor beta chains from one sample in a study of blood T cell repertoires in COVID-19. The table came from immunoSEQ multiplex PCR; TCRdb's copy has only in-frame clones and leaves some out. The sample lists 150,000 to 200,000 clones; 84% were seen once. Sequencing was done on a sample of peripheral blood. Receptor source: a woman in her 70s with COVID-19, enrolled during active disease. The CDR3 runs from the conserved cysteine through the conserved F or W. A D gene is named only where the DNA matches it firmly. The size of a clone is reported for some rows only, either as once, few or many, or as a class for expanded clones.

cdr3_nt: TGCGCCAGCAGCTCCACAGGGTCCCCCAACTATGGCTACACCTTC; cdr3_aa: CASSSTGSPNYGYTF; j_call: TRBJ1-2; v_call: TRBV5-1; clone_size: -; d_call: -
cdr3_nt: TGTGCCAGCAGCCTAACTGGGGAGCTGTTTTTT; cdr3_aa: CASSLTGELFF; j_call: TRBJ2-2; v_call: TRBV27; clone_size: -; d_call: -
cdr3_nt: TGTGCCAGCAGTGGACCAGGGAGGAGCGGGGGATTGGCGACCGGGGAGCTGTTTTTT; cdr3_aa: CASSGPGRSGGLATGELFF; j_call: TRBJ2-2; v_call: TRBV2; clone_size: -; d_call: TRBD2
cdr3_nt: TGTGCCAGCAGCATCCTCGGGGGGGGGCACAATGAGCAGTTCTTC; cdr3_aa: CASSILGGGHNEQFF; j_call: TRBJ2-1; v_call: TRBV11-2; clone_size: once; d_call: TRBD2
cdr3_nt: TGTGCCAGCAGCTCGACCGGGGGACAGGGGCACTCACCCCTCCACTTT; cdr3_aa: CASSSTGGQGHSPLHF; j_call: TRBJ1-6; v_call: TRBV11-1; clone_size: -; d_call: TRBD1
cdr3_nt: TGTGCCAGCAGTGCGGGACTCAAGCTCTATGGCTACACCTTC; cdr3_aa: CASSAGLKLYGYTF; j_call: TRBJ1-2; v_call: TRBV2; clone_size: -; d_call: -
cdr3_nt: TGTGCCACCAGTGATTTAGGGGGACCACAGGAGCAACAGTTCTTC; cdr3_aa: CATSDLGGPQEQQFF; j_call: TRBJ2-1; v_call: TRBV24-1; clone_size: -; d_call: -
cdr3_nt: TGTGCCACCAGCAGACTCACAGGGGGCCTGGCAGCCTACACCTTC; cdr3_aa: CATSRLTGGLAAYTF; j_call: TRBJ1-2; v_call: TRBV15; clone_size: once; d_call: TRBD1
cdr3_nt: TGTGCCAGCAGCTCTACCCCTCGGACAGTCCAAGAGACCCAGTACTTC; cdr3_aa: CASSSTPRTVQETQYF; j_call: TRBJ2-5; v_call: TRBV11-2; clone_size: -; d_call: -
cdr3_nt: TGTGCCAGCAGTCCGGGACAGCGCTACAATGAGCAGTTCTTC; cdr3_aa: CASSPGQRYNEQFF; j_call: TRBJ2-1; v_call: TRBV6-5; clone_size: -; d_call: TRBD1
cdr3_nt: TGTGCCAGCAGCGTGGGGACTAGCGGCTATGAGCAGTTCTTC; cdr3_aa: CASSVGTSGYEQFF; j_call: TRBJ2-1; v_call: TRBV9; clone_size: -; d_call: TRBD2
cdr3_nt: TGTGCCAGCACCTTAACCCGGGGGAACTATGGCTACACCTTC; cdr3_aa: CASTLTRGNYGYTF; j_call: TRBJ1-2; v_call: TRBV2; clone_size: -; d_call: -
cdr3_nt: TGTGCCAGCAGCTACTCCCTCTCTCACACAGATACGCAGTATTTT; cdr3_aa: CASSYSLSHTDTQYF; j_call: TRBJ2-3; v_call: TRBV11-1; clone_size: -; d_call: -
cdr3_nt: TGTGCCACCAGCAGAGGAGGTGCGGGAGGGCCGCTCAATGAGCAGTTCTTC; cdr3_aa: CATSRGGAGGPLNEQFF; j_call: TRBJ2-1; v_call: TRBV15; clone_size: -; d_call: TRBD2
cdr3_nt: TGCGCCAGCAGCAGAGGGAGTTCCGGGACAGGGGATGAAAAACTGTTTTTT; cdr3_aa: CASSRGSSGTGDEKLFF; j_call: TRBJ1-4; v_call: TRBV5-1; clone_size: -; d_call: TRBD1
cdr3_nt: TGTGCCAGCAGTTACTCGATAGAAGTAGAGACCCAGTACTTC; cdr3_aa: CASSYSIEVETQYF; j_call: TRBJ2-5; v_call: TRBV6-2/TRBV6-3; clone_size: -; d_call: -
cdr3_nt: TGTGCCATCAGTACAGGGGGGTCAGATACGCAGTATTTT; cdr3_aa: CAISTGGSDTQYF; j_call: TRBJ2-3; v_call: TRBV10-3; clone_size: few; d_call: TRBD1
cdr3_nt: TGTGCCAGCAGCGCCAGACAGGGGGTTGATAATTCACCCCTCCACTTT; cdr3_aa: CASSARQGVDNSPLHF; j_call: TRBJ1-6; v_call: TRBV7-8; clone_size: -; d_call: TRBD1
cdr3_nt: TGCGCCAGCAGCCTAGAGCAGCGTCGATGGGATACGCAGTATTTT; cdr3_aa: CASSLEQRRWDTQYF; j_call: TRBJ2-3; v_call: TRBV4-1; clone_size: -; d_call: -
cdr3_nt: TGTGCCAGCAGCATTGGACTAGCGGGGGCGGATACGCAGTATTTT; cdr3_aa: CASSIGLAGADTQYF; j_call: TRBJ2-3; v_call: TRBV7-7; clone_size: once; d_call: TRBD2
cdr3_nt: TGTGCCAGCAGCTGGACTAGCGGGGGCCAAGAGACCCAGTACTTC; cdr3_aa: CASSWTSGGQETQYF; j_call: TRBJ2-5; v_call: TRBV3-1/TRBV3-2; clone_size: -; d_call: TRBD2
cdr3_nt: TGTGCCAGTGGGGCGGGATACACTGAAGCTTTCTTT; cdr3_aa: CASGAGYTEAFF; j_call: TRBJ1-1; v_call: TRBV19; clone_size: -; d_call: -
cdr3_nt: TGTGCCAGCAGCTCCAGAGGGGGGGACCTGAGCTCCTACGAGCAGTACTTC; cdr3_aa: CASSSRGGDLSSYEQYF; j_call: TRBJ2-7; v_call: TRBV7-9; clone_size: -; d_call: -
cdr3_nt: TGTGCCAGCACCTATAGCGGGGGAATCACAGATACGCAGTATTTT; cdr3_aa: CASTYSGGITDTQYF; j_call: TRBJ2-3; v_call: TRBV27; clone_size: -; d_call: TRBD2
cdr3_nt: TGTGCCAGCAGCGTAGTCGAGCCTAGTGTTTGGGATGAGCAGTTCTTC; cdr3_aa: CASSVVEPSVWDEQFF; j_call: TRBJ2-1; v_call: TRBV9; clone_size: -; d_call: -
cdr3_nt: TGTGCCTGGAGTTTGCGGGACAGGAACACCGGGGAGCTGTTTTTT; cdr3_aa: CAWSLRDRNTGELFF; j_call: TRBJ2-2; v_call: TRBV30; clone_size: -; d_call: -
cdr3_nt: TGTGCCAGCAGTGAATGGTTGGGGGCGGGCAATGAGCAGTTCTTC; cdr3_aa: CASSEWLGAGNEQFF; j_call: TRBJ2-1; v_call: TRBV6-1; clone_size: -; d_call: -
cdr3_nt: TGTGCCAGCGTCGGAGGGTCCAATCAGCCCCAGCATTTT; cdr3_aa: CASVGGSNQPQHF; j_call: TRBJ1-5; v_call: TRBV12-3/TRBV12-4; clone_size: -; d_call: -
cdr3_nt: TGTGCCAGCAGTCACGCGGGCGGCTACACCTTC; cdr3_aa: CASSHAGGYTF; j_call: TRBJ1-2; v_call: TRBV6-5; clone_size: -; d_call: -
cdr3_nt: TGTGCCAGCAGCGGCTTGCGGGAGAACGAGCAGTACTTC; cdr3_aa: CASSGLRENEQYF; j_call: TRBJ2-7; v_call: TRBV14; clone_size: many; d_call: TRBD2
cdr3_nt: TGTGCCAGCAGCGTGAGGGTGGGAGGTGAGACCCAGTACTTC; cdr3_aa: CASSVRVGGETQYF; j_call: TRBJ2-5; v_call: TRBV9; clone_size: -; d_call: -
cdr3_nt: TGTGCCAGCAGGAGTTCTGACTATGGCTACACCTTC; cdr3_aa: CASRSSDYGYTF; j_call: TRBJ1-2; v_call: TRBV2; clone_size: -; d_call: -
cdr3_nt: TGTGCCAGCAGTGAGGCGGGACAGAATAATTCACCCCTCCACTTT; cdr3_aa: CASSEAGQNNSPLHF; j_call: TRBJ1-6; v_call: TRBV2; clone_size: -; d_call: TRBD1
cdr3_nt: TGTGCCAGCAGTTTACAGGTACAAGAGACCCAGTACTTC; cdr3_aa: CASSLQVQETQYF; j_call: TRBJ2-5; v_call: TRBV2; clone_size: -; d_call: -